These 10 T cell receptor beta chains were sequenced from one sample in a study of cytomegalovirus exposure and HLA in healthy donors. 13 Jbeta primers and 60 Vbeta primers were used for the PCR. Assay used: immunoSEQ multiplex PCR; TCRdb lists only in-frame clones, some missing. This listing includes fewer than 70,000 clones. Sequencing input: PBMCs. The receptor set was obtained from a young woman in good health and CMV-seronegative.

V usage is TRBV10-3 and J usage is TRBJ2-5, with D perhaps TRBD2 (6 bases). The CDR3 is made up of 14 amino acids. The V gene lost 2 bases and the J gene lost 7 bases, with 14 bases spanning the gap. Germline values: CDR1 ENHRY, CDR2 SYGVKD. CDR3 nucleotides: TGTGCCATCAGTGAGACGTGGGGGGACTTGACCCAGTACTTC. It yields the protein CAISETWGDLTQYF.

The gene calls are TRBV27 and TRBJ1-1; 8 bases map to TRBD1. The CDR3 is made up of 15 amino acids. Germline CDR1 and CDR2: MNHEY and SMNVEV (reference sequence). The ends lost 7 bases at V and 5 bases at J; junction bases unmatched: 12. CDR3 bases: TGTGCCAGCAAGCAGGGGGCCAGGGTAACGACTGAAGCTTTCTTT. Protein sequence: CASKQGARVTTEAFF.

V gene TRBV7-2 combines with J gene TRBJ1-2; D is uncertain. CDR3 length: 16 amino acids. Deletions cut 0 bases from V and 6 bases from J, with 17 bases between. The germline V gene has CDR1 SGHTA and CDR2 FQGNSA. CDR3: CASSLAGKGSGDGYTF. CDR3 coding DNA: TGTGCCAGCAGCTTAGCGGGGAAGGGCAGCGGGGATGGCTACACCTTC.

The rearrangement links TRBV2 to TRBJ2-1; 7 nucleotides align to TRBD2. CDR1 and CDR2 (germline): SNHLY, FYNNEI. With V trimmed by 8 bases and J by 4 bases, 8 bases remained unmatched. This CDR3 has 14 amino acids. The CDR3 loop reads CASRDYNLYNEQFF. The CDR3 DNA sequence: TGTGCCAGCCGGGACTACAACCTTTACAATGAGCAGTTCTTC.

V and J are TRBV9 and TRBJ2-1; D is perhaps TRBD2 (6 bases). Per germline, CDR1 SGDLS and CDR2 YYNGEE. Trimming left V 2 bases short and J 8 bases short, with 20 bases between. This CDR3 contains 16 residues. In DNA form, the CDR3 reads TGTGCCAGCAGCGTCAGCACGGGGGTCCAACCCCATGAGCAGTTCTTC. Amino acids: CASSVSTGVQPHEQFF.

V usage is TRBV4-1 and J usage is TRBJ1-5; 7 nucleotides match TRBD1. This CDR3 comprises 16 residues. Germline CDR1 and CDR2: MGHRA and YSYEKL. The trim removed 3 bases at V and 4 bases at J, leaving 9 bases unmatched. CDR3 residues: CASSQRQGGSNQPQHF. CDR3 sequence (DNA): TGCGCCAGCAGCCAGAGACAGGGAGGTAGTAATCAGCCCCAGCATTTT.

The chain uses TRBV6-6 and TRBJ1-4; D is unresolved. Germline CDR1 and CDR2: MNHNY and SVGAGI (reference sequence). The CDR3 contains 13 residues. Between the trimmed V and J ends, which lost 4 bases and 3 bases, there was a span of 6 bases. In nucleotides, the CDR3 is TGTGCCAGCAGTTCGGTCGCTAATGAAAAACTGTTTTTT. It encodes CASSSVANEKLFF.

The chain combines TRBV14 with TRBJ2-3; possible D gene TRBD2, 5 bases. The germline gives CDR1 SGHDN, CDR2 FVKESK. The CDR3 totals 13 residues. Trimming removed 8 bases at V and 1 base at J, with 10 bases between. The CDR3 reads CASGRRGTDTQYF. The CDR3 coding sequence is TGTGCCAGCGGGAGAAGAGGCACAGATACGCAGTATTTT. Complete variable domain (other parts from reference TRBV14 and TRBJ2-3): EAGVTQFPSHSVIEKGQTVTLRCDPISGHDNLYWYRRVMGKEIKFLLHFVKESKQDESGMPNNRFLAERTGGTYSTLKVQPAELEDSGVYFCASGRRGTDTQYFGPGTRLTVL.

V is TRBV29-1 and J is TRBJ2-7, with a tentative D call TRBD1 (5 bases). Trimming took 2 bases from V and 2 from J, leaving 7 bases between them. This CDR3 is built from 12 residues. Germline V gives CDR1 SQVTM, CDR2 ANQGSEA. Written as DNA, the CDR3 is TGCAGCGTTGAACAGGGCGCCTACGAGCAGTACTTC. Amino acids: CSVEQGAYEQYF.

The rearrangement joins TRBV5-1 to TRBJ2-3; the D gene is possibly TRBD1 (6 bases). The CDR3 contains 15 residues. The V gene's germline CDR1 is SGHRS and CDR2 YFSETQ. Between the trimmed V and J ends, which lost 3 bases and 5 bases, there was a span of 16 bases. CDR3 loop: CASSSDRSGEDTQYF. CDR3 bases: TGCGCCAGCAGCTCGGACAGATCCGGTGAAGATACGCAGTATTTT.